The source of this T cell receptor (beta chain) is a study of cytomegalovirus exposure and HLA in healthy donors. Losses at the gene ends were 6 bases for V and 6 bases for J; bases not matched to a gene: 10. CDR1 KGHSH and CDR2 LQKENI come from the germline V gene. The CDR3 consists of 14 residues. Note on this clone: The antigen is undetermined.

13 Jbeta primers and 60 Vbeta primers were used for the PCR. This table comes from immunoSEQ multiplex PCR, and its TCRdb copy is limited to in-frame clones, with some not included. The table includes 93,000 or so clones, roughly 70% detected once. Points from the study as a whole: In a later analysis, at a false discovery rate of 0.05, about 17,000 TCR beta sequences matched HLA alleles. A missense DCLRE1C variant was associated with V- and J-gene trimming of TCR beta chains in a later analysis, and an independent cohort replicated the association.

This chain uses TRBV18 with TRBJ2-7; 8 nucleotides align to TRBD2. This sequence was found in a woman in her forties or fifties in good health and CMV-seronegative. The sequenced sample was PBMCs. CDR3 sequence: CASSRAGGGGEQYF. The CDR3 DNA is TGTGCCAGCTCCCGTGCGGGGGGCGGTGGCGAGCAGTACTTC.